Described below is a single T cell receptor beta chain sequence and its context. This entry belongs to a study of blood T cells in healthy people across ages. Study-wide background: Per two T cells, template switching captured roughly one barcoded beta molecule.

Germline CDR1 is MGHRA and CDR2 is YSYEKL. The CDR3 is 12 amino acids. V was clipped by 1 base and J by 12 bases, with 10 bases between them. Primed by a sample-barcoded 5' primer and a J-beta primer mix, a second PCR proceeded for about 7 to 11 cycles. Each cDNA molecule was tagged by a template-switch adaptor that had 12 random nucleotides. Any given sample supplied a minimum of 2.5 million CDR3-containing paired-end reads. From the 5' RACE reads, TCRdb called clonotypes with MiXCR, one entry per CDR3 protein. The sample yields fewer than 1.5 million distinct CDR3 sequences, around two fifths seen once.

This clonotype originated in a young woman in good health. Sequencing input: blood. This chain joins TRBV4-1 and TRBJ2-1, with no clear D. Here the CDR3 reads CASSQAVKGQFF. The CDR3 nucleotides are TGCGCCAGCAGCCAAGCAGTAAAGGGGCAGTTCTTC.